A selection of T cell receptor beta chains follows, all from one sample in a study of CD8 T cells in Susac syndrome. TCRdb called the immunoSEQ multiplex PCR reads again in MiXCR, with one record for every CDR3 protein. This sample has approximately 260,000 distinct CDR3 sequences, with 90% to 96% found just once. The sequenced sample was CD4+ T cells from PBMCs. These receptors came from a human donor with Susac syndrome. Both conserved end residues are part of each CDR3. Fields, in order: V gene, clone size, J gene, D gene, CDR3 protein, CDR3 DNA. The D gene is left open where the match is weak. Only some rows state a clone size, as once, few, many or a class for expanded clones.

>TRBV13|once|TRBJ2-2|NA
CASSLVPPGPANTGELFF
TGTGCCAGCAGCTTAGTGCCCCCCGGGCCGGCGAACACCGGGGAGCTGTTTTTT
>TRBV5-6|NA|TRBJ2-7|TRBD2
CASSLQTSGRTLYEQYF
TGTGCCAGCAGCCTACAGACTAGCGGGAGGACTCTATACGAGCAGTACTTC
>TRBV3-1|NA|TRBJ2-1|NA
CASRRGPNEQFF
TGTGCCAGCAGGAGAGGCCCTAATGAGCAGTTCTTC
>TRBV20-1|once|TRBJ2-7|TRBD2
CSASLGAGGSEQYF
TGCAGTGCTTCCCTCGGGGCGGGAGGAAGCGAGCAGTACTTC
>TRBV24-1|NA|TRBJ2-1|NA
CATSDPGTEQFF
TGTGCCACCAGTGACCCCGGGACCGAGCAGTTCTTC
>TRBV24-1|NA|TRBJ2-5|NA
CATSDVVTGFRETQYF
TGTGCCACCAGTGATGTTGTAACAGGGTTTAGAGAGACCCAGTACTTC
>TRBV15|NA|TRBJ2-3|TRBD2
CATSLFAGGTDTQYF
TGTGCCACCAGTTTATTTGCGGGAGGCACAGATACGCAGTATTTT
>TRBV20-1|once|TRBJ2-1|TRBD2
CSASRTSGSQVQFF
TGCAGTGCTAGTAGGACTAGCGGGAGTCAAGTCCAGTTCTTC
>TRBV7-2|NA|TRBJ1-5|NA
CASSLPGLSNQPQHF
TGTGCCAGCAGCTTACCCGGACTTAGCAATCAGCCCCAGCATTTT
>TRBV10-1|NA|TRBJ2-5|TRBD1
CASSAGTGTTETQYF
TGCGCCAGCAGTGCCGGGACAGGGACCACAGAGACCCAGTACTTC
>TRBV4-2|NA|TRBJ2-3|TRBD2
CASSQVTAGGATDTQYF
TGTGCCAGCAGCCAAGTGACCGCGGGAGGGGCCACAGATACGCAGTATTTT
>TRBV20-1|NA|TRBJ2-3|NA
CSAPNPAGTQYF
TGCAGTGCTCCGAACCCGGCGGGGACGCAGTATTTT
>TRBV11-2|NA|TRBJ2-1|NA
CASSFPFDSSSYNEQFF
TGTGCCAGCAGCTTCCCTTTTGACAGTAGCTCCTACAATGAGCAGTTCTTC
>TRBV30|once|TRBJ2-1|NA
CAWDRTLSGRGYNEQFF
TGTGCCTGGGATCGTACCCTCAGCGGGCGGGGTTACAATGAGCAGTTCTTC
>TRBV5-1|NA|TRBJ2-7|TRBD2
CASSSGTSLLPEQYF
TGCGCCAGCAGCTCCGGGACTAGCCTACTCCCCGAGCAGTACTTC
>TRBV29-1|NA|TRBJ1-2|NA
CSADNRGYTF
TGCAGTGCGGACAATCGCGGCTACACCTTC
>TRBV30|NA|TRBJ1-2|NA
CAWSVREGRGGYTF
TGTGCCTGGAGTGTACGGGAGGGGAGGGGAGGCTACACCTTC
>TRBV12-3/TRBV12-4|NA|TRBJ2-1|TRBD2
CASSVGGGWNEQFF
TGTGCCAGCAGTGTCGGGGGGGGATGGAATGAGCAGTTCTTC
>TRBV7-8|NA|TRBJ2-3|NA
CASSRGTSTDTQYF
TGTGCCAGCAGCCGAGGGACTAGCACAGATACGCAGTATTTT
>TRBV18|NA|TRBJ2-7|TRBD1
CASSPRTGETYEQYF
TGTGCCAGCTCACCACGGACAGGGGAGACCTACGAGCAGTACTTC
>TRBV14|NA|TRBJ2-2|TRBD1
CASSRDRGRSDTGELFF
TGTGCCAGCAGCCGGGACAGGGGGCGCAGTGACACCGGGGAGCTGTTTTTT
>TRBV19|NA|TRBJ2-1|TRBD2
CASSIALSAGVYNEQFF
TGTGCCAGTAGTATAGCCCTCTCCGCGGGAGTCTACAATGAGCAGTTCTTC
>TRBV30|NA|TRBJ1-2|NA
CASKRAGYTF
TGTGCCTCCAAGAGAGCTGGCTACACCTTC
>TRBV30|NA|TRBJ1-2|NA
CAWSGQIEYGYTF
TGTGCCTGGAGTGGCCAAATTGAGTATGGCTACACCTTC
>TRBV25-1|NA|TRBJ2-7|TRBD2
CASSEGGRALYEQYF
TGTGCCAGCAGTGAAGGCGGGAGGGCCCTCTACGAGCAGTACTTC
>TRBV7-3|NA|TRBJ2-1|NA
CASSPGWRNEQFF
TGTGCCAGCAGCCCAGGGTGGCGGAATGAGCAGTTCTTC
>TRBV11-3|few|TRBJ1-2|NA
CASSRDNYGYTF
TGTGCCAGCTCCAGGGACAACTATGGCTACACCTTC
>TRBV12-3/TRBV12-4|NA|TRBJ2-7|NA
CASSIRRMDKQYF
TGTGCCAGCAGTATCCGCCGCATGGACAAGCAGTACTTC
>TRBV27|NA|TRBJ1-2|NA
CASSARQWDPKYGYTF
TGTGCCAGCAGTGCCCGCCAGTGGGATCCTAAGTATGGCTACACCTTC
>TRBV4-1|NA|TRBJ2-5|NA
CASSLREGAAQETQYF
TGCGCCAGCAGCCTCCGGGAAGGCGCCGCCCAAGAGACCCAGTACTTC
>TRBV5-6|NA|TRBJ1-1|NA
CASTRFWVQNTEAFF
TGTGCCAGCACCAGATTTTGGGTGCAGAACACTGAAGCTTTCTTT
>TRBV12-3/TRBV12-4|NA|TRBJ2-1|NA
CASSLALAPTYNEQFF
TGTGCCAGCAGTTTAGCACTAGCTCCAACCTACAATGAGCAGTTCTTC
>TRBV9|NA|TRBJ2-1|NA
CASSVGGGQSYNEQFF
TGTGCCAGCAGCGTAGGGGGGGGACAGTCTTACAATGAGCAGTTCTTC
>TRBV28|NA|TRBJ2-7|NA
CASSRAGPYEQYF
TGTGCCAGCAGCAGGGCAGGACCCTACGAGCAGTACTTC
>TRBV29-1|NA|TRBJ2-1|TRBD2
CSVGQLAGRENSYNEQFF
TGCAGCGTTGGGCAACTAGCGGGAAGGGAGAACTCCTACAATGAGCAGTTCTTC
>TRBV29-1|NA|TRBJ2-7|TRBD2
CSAQEAGGTYEQYF
TGCAGCGCTCAAGAGGCGGGGGGAACCTACGAGCAGTACTTC
>TRBV29-1|NA|TRBJ1-2|TRBD1
CSVDLTGANYGYTF
TGCAGCGTCGATCTGACAGGGGCTAACTATGGCTACACCTTC
>TRBV29-1|NA|TRBJ2-2|NA
CSAGELTVQTGELFF
TGCAGCGCCGGGGAATTGACGGTCCAAACCGGGGAGCTGTTTTTT
>TRBV5-1|NA|TRBJ1-2|TRBD1
CASSPGQSTLFDGYTF
TGCGCCAGCAGCCCGGGACAGAGTACTCTATTTGACGGCTACACCTTC
>TRBV12-3/TRBV12-4|NA|TRBJ2-5|NA
CASSLGTEETQYF
TGTGCCAGCAGTTTAGGGACAGAAGAGACCCAGTACTTC
>TRBV20-1|once|TRBJ1-1|NA
CSASAGRTEAFF
TGCAGTGCTAGCGCAGGGAGGACTGAAGCTTTCTTT
>TRBV25-1|few|TRBJ1-5|NA
CASSGQNQPQHF
TGTGCCAGCAGCGGGCAGAATCAGCCCCAGCATTTT
>TRBV3-1|NA|TRBJ2-6|NA
CASSQDFSPRLTF
TGTGCCAGCAGCCAAGATTTCAGCCCCAGACTGACTTTC
>TRBV7-9|NA|TRBJ2-7|NA
CASSRAGSVEQYF
TGTGCCAGCAGCAGGGCAGGGTCTGTCGAGCAGTACTTC
>TRBV25-1|NA|TRBJ2-4|NA
CASSVGGGRNIQYF
TGTGCCAGCAGTGTCGGAGGGGGGAGGAACATTCAGTACTTC